The 16 T cell receptor beta chains listed next were all sequenced from one sample in a study of T cells in Graves' hyperthyroidism and ophthalmopathy. Template material for amplifying TCR beta CDR3 regions consisted of RNA transcripts. The HTBI primer set served for first-round RT-PCR of the TCR CDR3. MiXCR, run by TCRdb on the multiplex PCR reads, gives a single entry per CDR3 protein. The table lists approximately 370,000 distinct CDR3 sequences, 15% of them singletons, with around a third in the top ten. Specimen: blood. The receptors here all came from a woman aged 30 to 39 with Graves' hyperthyroidism.

The chain is built from TRBV6-5 and TRBJ2-2, with TRBD2 matching 13 bases. J lost 4 bases, V lost 0 bases, and 2 bases had no gene match. Germline CDR1 MNHEY, CDR2 SVGAGI. The CDR3 is 17 residues long. In nucleotides, the CDR3 is TGTGCCAGCAGTTACTCAGGACTAGCGGGAGTCACCGGGGAGCTGTTTTTT. This gives the protein CASSYSGLAGVTGELFF.

This clonotype has only a few counts. This sequence joins TRBV9 and TRBJ1-1; 10 bases are a match to TRBD1. This CDR3 is built from 14 residues. V was clipped by 0 bases and J by 6 bases; unmatched bases: 2. Germline V lookup: CDR1 SGDLS, CDR2 YYNGEE. CDR3 residues: CASSVGGQGAEAFF. The CDR3 coding sequence is TGTGCCAGCAGCGTAGGAGGACAGGGGGCTGAAGCTTTCTTT.

This clonotype was observed a few times. The rearrangement joins TRBV20-1 to TRBJ2-3; no clear D. V gave up 4 bases and J gave up 3 bases, with 11 bases separating them. This CDR3 spans 13 amino acids. Germline CDR1 reads DFQATT; CDR2 reads SNEGSKA (reference sequence). The CDR3 nucleotides read TGCAGTGCTATTTCAGTCCCGACAGATACGCAGTATTTT. This encodes CSAISVPTDTQYF.

This clonotype occurred once. The chain couples TRBV6-1 to TRBJ1-5; 8 positions match TRBD1. This CDR3 has 12 amino acids. J was trimmed by 5 bases and V by 11 bases; bases with no gene match: 5. Per the germline V gene, CDR1 is MNHNS and CDR2 is SASEGT. The CDR3 DNA reads as TGTGCCGGACAGGGCCCCCATCAGCCCCAGCATTTT. Residues: CAGQGPHQPQHF.

Of note for this clonotype: The junction does not match germline at one end; this may be a read error. V and J are TRBV28 and TRBJ2-7; D is uncertain. This CDR3 region has 13 residues. The germline gives CDR1 MDHEN, CDR2 SYDVKM. Here the CDR3 reads CASSLSSSCEQYF. CDR3 DNA: TGTGCCAGCAGTTTAAGCAGCTCCTGCGAGCAGTACTTC.

This clonotype was counted ten times or more. The rearrangement joins TRBV6-5 to TRBJ2-5; tentatively, D is TRBD1 or TRBD2 (8 bases each). The germline V gene encodes CDR1 MNHEY and CDR2 SVGAGI. V was trimmed by 2 bases and J by 0 bases, leaving 13 bases between them. The CDR3 covers 16 residues. CDR3 loop: CASSYTGGLDQETQYF. In DNA form, the CDR3 reads TGTGCCAGCAGTTACACAGGGGGACTAGACCAAGAGACCCAGTACTTC.

This clonotype has ten or more counts. The genes are TRBV6-1 and TRBJ1-1; D not certain. The V gene lost 1 base and the J gene lost 4 bases, with 7 bases spanning the gap. The CDR3 length is 13 residues. CDR1 and CDR2 from the germline V gene are MNHNS and SASEGT. CDR3 loop: CASSEEGATEAFF. The CDR3 coding sequence is TGTGCCAGCAGTGAAGAGGGTGCCACTGAAGCTTTCTTT.

The table lists this clonotype with a few counts. The chain joins TRBV6-1 to TRBJ2-5; D perhaps matches TRBD2 (6 bases). This CDR3 is built from 14 residues. Germline CDR1 reads MNHNS; CDR2 reads SASEGT. V lost 5 bases, J lost 5 bases, and 15 bases lay in between. The CDR3 is CASSSTNGGETQYF. The CDR3 region has the DNA TGTGCCAGCAGTTCAACCAACGGAGGGGAGACCCAGTACTTC.

This clonotype has at least ten counts. The genes are TRBV5-1 and TRBJ2-1, with 11 bases fitting TRBD2. The CDR3 is made up of 17 amino acids. Germline trimming cut 6 bases from V and 5 bases from J; bases unmatched to any gene: 13. The germline gives CDR1 SGHRS, CDR2 YFSETQ. The CDR3 nucleotides are TGCGCCAGCACCAGATTTAGCGGGAGGGCCGTGAACAATGAGCAGTTCTTC. Amino acids: CASTRFSGRAVNNEQFF. Combining the CDR3 with reference TRBV5-1 and TRBJ2-1 gives the whole variable domain KAGVTQTPRYLIKTRGQQVTLSCSPISGHRSVSWYQQTPGQGLQFLFEYFSETQRNKGNFPGRFSGRQFSNSRSEMNVSTLELGDSALYLCASTRFSGRAVNNEQFFGPGTRLTVL.

This clonotype came up many times. The chain recombines TRBV30 with TRBJ2-2; D could derive from TRBD1 or TRBD2 (5 bases each). V dropped 5 bases and J dropped 5 bases, with 18 bases sitting between them. This CDR3 has 15 residues. The V gene's germline CDR1 is GTSNPN and CDR2 SVGIG (reference sequence). The CDR3 sequence: CAWATGAGLTGELFF. CDR3 nucleotide sequence: TGTGCCTGGGCCACCGGGGCGGGCCTTACCGGGGAGCTGTTTTTT.

Only a few counts were recorded for this clonotype. V is TRBV5-1 and J is TRBJ2-1, with D hard to call. Germline V gives CDR1 SGHRS, CDR2 YFSETQ. The CDR3 totals 13 residues. The V gene lost 4 bases and the J gene lost 1 base, with 6 bases spanning the gap. The CDR3: CASSTISYNEQFF. The CDR3 DNA follows: TGCGCCAGCAGCACTATATCCTACAATGAGCAGTTCTTC.

This chain links TRBV6-2 or TRBV6-3 with TRBJ2-1; 10 nucleotides match TRBD2. Germline V lookup: CDR1 MNHEY, CDR2 SVGEGT. The CDR3 is made up of 15 amino acids. The trim removed 7 bases at V and 6 bases at J, leaving 9 bases unmatched. CDR3 nucleotides: TGTGCCAGCATCCCTCAGCGGGAGGGCCGCAATGAGCAGTTCTTC. This translates into CASIPQREGRNEQFF.

This clonotype was observed at least ten times. This rearrangement joins TRBV28 to TRBJ1-4; TRBD1 agrees at 7 bases. V lost 8 bases and J lost 4; bases outside the gene matches: 10. In germline, CDR1 is MDHEN, CDR2 SYDVKM. The CDR3 is 15 residues long. The CDR3, as DNA: TGTGCCAGCGAGCGCAGGGGGGAGGGTAATGAAAAACTGTTTTTT. It codes for CASERRGEGNEKLFF.

This clonotype was counted between two and nine times. The gene calls are TRBV5-1 and TRBJ2-1, with TRBD1 identical over 10 bases. The CDR3 loop spans 15 amino acids. In germline, CDR1 is SGHRS, CDR2 YFSETQ. Trimming took 5 bases from V and 8 from J; bases not matched to a gene: 10. The CDR3 DNA sequence: TGCGCCAGCAGTCCCCGGGACAGGGGATACGATGAGCAGTTCTTC. This sequence encodes CASSPRDRGYDEQFF.

The chain couples TRBV20-1 to TRBJ2-1, with a tentative D call TRBD2 (6 bases). With 6 bases removed from V and 13 bases from J, the gap between germline ends came to 28 bases. The CDR3 is 15 amino acids. The germline V gene encodes CDR1 DFQATT and CDR2 SNEGSKA (reference sequence). CDR3 loop: CSASPGGVYGSQQFF. In DNA form, the CDR3 reads TGCAGTGCCTCCCCGGGTGGGGTGTACGGGAGTCAACAGTTCTTC.

This clonotype was counted a few times. The chain is built from TRBV28 and TRBJ2-3, with TRBD1 matching 8 bases. CDR1 and CDR2 from the germline V gene are MDHEN and SYDVKM. Trimming removed 7 bases from V and 5 bases from J; junction bases left unmatched: 11. This CDR3 contains 15 residues. DNA for the CDR3: TGTGCCAGCACCCTGGGGGCAGGGGGCCAAGATACGCAGTATTTT. This gives the protein CASTLGAGGQDTQYF.